What follows are 27 T cell receptor beta chains derived from one specimen sequenced in a study of blood T cell repertoires in COVID-19. Generated by immunoSEQ multiplex PCR, the TCRdb table keeps only in-frame clones and is missing some. The sample contains about 120,000 clones, 84% of which appear only once. Source material: peripheral blood. The receptors originated from a woman aged 40 to 55 with acute or convalescent COVID-19.

The rearrangement joins TRBV6-5 to TRBJ1-4; a weak D match, TRBD1 (6 bases). Trimming removed 2 bases at V and 5 bases at J, with 6 bases between. The germline gives CDR1 MNHEY, CDR2 SVGAGI. This CDR3 spans 13 amino acids. The CDR3 DNA follows: TGTGCCAGCAGTTACACAGGGAATGAAAAACTGTTTTTT. It is translated as CASSYTGNEKLFF.

The J gene is TRBJ2-7, the V gene TRBV7-9, with TRBD2 as a possible D gene (5 bases). This CDR3 is built from 12 residues. CDR1 is SEHNR, CDR2 FQNEAQ, per germline (reference sequence). V was shortened by 6 bases and J by 3 bases, with 9 bases between the two germline ends. CDR3 sequence reads: CASSAGGYEQYF. CDR3 DNA: TGTGCCAGCAGTGCAGGAGGCTACGAGCAGTACTTC.

CDR3 region: CASSRQAAMNTEAFF. DNA of the CDR3: TGTGCCAGTTCCCGACAGGCAGCTATGAACACTGAAGCTTTCTTT. The chain combines TRBV19 with TRBJ1-1; weak D call: TRBD1 (6 bases). Trimming shortened V by 8 bases and J by 0 bases, and 16 bases separated the two germline ends. CDR1 is LNHDA, CDR2 SQIVND, per germline (reference sequence). This CDR3 region has 15 residues.

V usage is TRBV15 and J usage is TRBJ1-2; D remains unclear. Per germline, CDR1 LNHNV and CDR2 YYDKDF (reference sequence). This CDR3 has 15 amino acids. V lost 0 bases, J lost 3 bases, and 11 bases lay in between. The CDR3 nucleotides read TGTGCCACCAGCAGAGACCGTGGGCAGCACTATGGCTACACCTTC. Translated, it gives CATSRDRGQHYGYTF.

V gene TRBV19 combines with J gene TRBJ1-5; 10 nucleotides agree with TRBD1. Germline assignment: CDR1 LNHDA and CDR2 SQIVND (reference sequence). J was trimmed by 4 bases and V by 6 bases; bases with no gene match: 0. This CDR3 spans 13 amino acids. The DNA for the CDR3 is TGTGCCAGTAGGGGACAGGGGAATCAGCCCCAGCATTTT. It codes for CASRGQGNQPQHF. The entire variable domain, with the rest obtained from reference TRBV19 and TRBJ1-5, is as follows: DGGITQSPKYLFRKEGQNVTLSCEQNLNHDAMYWYRQDPGQGLRLIYYSQIVNDFQKGDIAEGYSVSREKKESFPLTVTSAQKNPTAFYLCASRGQGNQPQHFGDGTRLSIL.

The chain employs TRBV6-5 and TRBJ1-2; D remains ambiguous. The CDR3 sequence is 16 residues long. Looked up from germline, CDR1 is MNHEY and CDR2 is SVGAGI. Trimming removed 0 bases at V and 4 bases at J, with 15 bases between. CDR3 in amino acids: CASSYSGGKRGYGYTF. CDR3 DNA: TGTGCCAGCAGTTACTCGGGCGGGAAGCGGGGCTATGGCTACACCTTC.

This clone was counted once. The chain combines TRBV19 with TRBJ1-1, with D perhaps TRBD1 (5 bases). The germline V gene has CDR1 LNHDA and CDR2 SQIVND (reference sequence). The V and J ends lost 7 bases and 2 bases respectively, with 23 bases between them. The CDR3 has 17 amino acids. In DNA form, the CDR3 reads TGTGCCAGTACCCCACGCGGAGGGGTGGGGTTTAACACTGAAGCTTTCTTT. Amino acid sequence: CASTPRGGVGFNTEAFF.

The rearrangement links TRBV19 to TRBJ2-1, with 8 bases matching TRBD2. CDR3 length: 13 amino acids. Germline lookup yields CDR1 LNHDA and CDR2 SQIVND (reference sequence). V was clipped by 4 bases and J by 10 bases; unmatched bases: 6. The CDR3 region has the DNA TGTGCCAGTAGTAGGGTAGCGGGGTGGGAGCAGTTCTTC. Translating it yields CASSRVAGWEQFF. The whole variable domain, remainder taken from reference TRBV19 and TRBJ2-1, is DGGITQSPKYLFRKEGQNVTLSCEQNLNHDAMYWYRQDPGQGLRLIYYSQIVNDFQKGDIAEGYSVSREKKESFPLTVTSAQKNPTAFYLCASSRVAGWEQFFGPGTRLTVL.

This clone was seen just once. The chain joins TRBV7-9 to TRBJ1-4; a weak D match, TRBD1 (6 bases). This CDR3 comprises 14 residues. Between the trimmed V and J ends, which lost 5 bases and 4 bases, there was a span of 11 bases. The germline V gene has CDR1 SEHNR and CDR2 FQNEAQ (reference sequence). CDR3 amino acids: CASSKWTVNEKLFF. The CDR3 region has the DNA TGTGCCAGCAGCAAATGGACAGTTAATGAAAAACTGTTTTTT.

The chain combines TRBV27 with TRBJ2-7; 8 bases fit TRBD1. The CDR3 totals 15 residues. Per the germline V gene, CDR1 is MNHEY and CDR2 is SMNVEV (reference sequence). V trimming: 5 bases; J trimming: 5 bases; junction bases outside the gene matches: 11. CDR3 coding DNA: TGTGCCAGCAGTCCACCCGGACAGGGAAGAAACGAGCAGTACTTC. It translates to CASSPPGQGRNEQYF.

The rearrangement joins TRBV6-5 to TRBJ1-2, with 8 bases aligning to TRBD1. Trimming took 7 bases from V and 8 from J; bases not matched to a gene: 15. CDR3 length equals 15 residues. The germline V gene has CDR1 MNHEY and CDR2 SVGAGI. CDR3 protein: CASNPGDRPRIGYTF. In DNA, the CDR3 is TGTGCCAGCAACCCTGGGGACAGGCCCCGTATCGGCTACACCTTC.

J is TRBJ1-2 and V is TRBV5-5; 7 bases agree with TRBD1. Germline lookup yields CDR1 SGHKS and CDR2 YYEKEE (reference sequence). J was trimmed by 4 bases and V by 3 bases; bases with no gene match: 12. The CDR3 spans 16 residues. Here the CDR3 reads CASSSDMTGHPYGYTF. CDR3 coding DNA: TGTGCCAGCAGCTCGGATATGACAGGGCACCCCTATGGCTACACCTTC. Using reference TRBV5-5 and TRBJ1-2 for the parts outside the CDR3, the full variable domain is DAGVTQSPTHLIKTRGQQVTLRCSPISGHKSVSWYQQVLGQGPQFIFQYYEKEERGRGNFPDRFSARQFPNYSSELNVNALLLGDSALYLCASSSDMTGHPYGYTFGSGTRLTVV.

The J gene is TRBJ1-1, the V gene TRBV6-5; 8 nucleotides line up with TRBD1. The germline gives CDR1 MNHEY, CDR2 SVGAGI. This CDR3 has 14 amino acids. Trimming at V came to 6 bases and at J to 4 bases, leaving 7 bases not matched to a gene. The CDR3 sequence is CASRSTGGSTEAFF. The CDR3 nucleotides are TGTGCCAGCAGATCAACAGGGGGGAGCACTGAAGCTTTCTTT.

The gene calls are TRBV10-3 and TRBJ2-3; D is perhaps TRBD2 (6 bases). This CDR3 spans 14 amino acids. Germline CDR1 ENHRY, CDR2 SYGVKD. V gave up 6 bases and J gave up 6 bases, with 16 bases separating them. The CDR3 nucleotides read TGTGCCATCAGCGGGGCGGGGTTGGCGGATACGCAGTATTTT. Amino acids: CAISGAGLADTQYF.

The CDR3 DNA sequence: TGTGCCGTCCACAGGGGGTTCAGCGCTGAAGCTTTCTTT. Encoded protein: CAVHRGFSAEAFF. The genes are TRBV6-5 and TRBJ1-1, with 8 bases identical to TRBD1. The V gene's germline CDR1 is MNHEY and CDR2 SVGAGI. This CDR3 is 13 amino acids long. The V segment lost 11 bases and the J segment 6 bases; nucleotides outside the gene matches: 11.

DNA for the CDR3: TGTGCCAGTAGTCATGGCAGGGGCGCTGAAGCTTTCTTT. Its translation: CASSHGRGAEAFF. V and J are TRBV19 and TRBJ1-1, with D possibly TRBD1 on 6 matching bases. There are 13 residues in the CDR3. V lost 5 bases and J lost 6, with 13 bases in between. CDR1 and CDR2 from the germline V gene are LNHDA and SQIVND (reference sequence).

The chain uses TRBV10-3 and TRBJ2-2; no definite D call. The CDR3 consists of 11 residues. The germline V gene encodes CDR1 ENHRY and CDR2 SYGVKD. Deletions cut 5 bases from V and 9 bases from J, with 7 bases between. The DNA for the CDR3 is TGTGCCATCAGTCCTTCCCGGGAGCTGTTTTTT. Protein: CAISPSRELFF.

The genes are TRBV5-8 and TRBJ1-1; no firm D call. The V and J ends lost 5 bases and 1 base respectively, with 12 bases between them. Germline CDR1 SGHTS, CDR2 YDEGEE. The CDR3 is 14 residues long. The CDR3 loop reads CASSARRRNTEAFF. The CDR3 nucleotides read TGTGCCAGCAGTGCTCGACGGAGGAACACTGAAGCTTTCTTT. The variable domain in full, with the rest retrieved from reference TRBV5-8 and TRBJ1-1, is EAGVTQSPTHLIKTRGQQATLRCSPISGHTSVYWYQQALGLGLQFLLWYDEGEERNRGNFPPRFSGRQFPNYSSELNVNALELEDSALYLCASSARRRNTEAFFGQGTRLTVV.

J is TRBJ2-2 and V is TRBV4-3, with D maybe TRBD2 (6 bases). Trimming shortened V by 0 bases and J by 4 bases, and 12 bases separated the two germline ends. CDR1 LGHNA and CDR2 YSLEER come from the germline V gene. The CDR3 spans 16 residues. The CDR3 DNA follows: TGCGCCAGCAGCCAAGACCGGGACTTGGGCACCGGGGAGCTGTTTTTT. Protein product: CASSQDRDLGTGELFF.

The rearrangement links TRBV5-6 to TRBJ1-6; D is possibly TRBD1 (5 bases). Trimming removed 4 bases from V and 11 bases from J, with 16 bases in between. The V gene's germline CDR1 is SGHDT and CDR2 YYEEEE. This CDR3 is 14 amino acids long. The CDR3 sequence: CASSTDVRGTPLHF. The CDR3 nucleotides are TGTGCCAGCAGCACGGACGTCCGGGGGACACCCCTCCACTTT. The full variable domain, rest sourced from reference TRBV5-6 and TRBJ1-6, is DAGVTQSPTHLIKTRGQQVTLRCSPKSGHDTVSWYQQALGQGPQFIFQYYEEEERQRGNFPDRFSGHQFPNYSSELNVNALLLGDSALYLCASSTDVRGTPLHFGNGTRLTVT.

The chain is built from TRBV11-2 and TRBJ2-7, with 10 bases fitting TRBD1. V trimming: 5 bases; J trimming: 3 bases; junction bases outside the gene matches: 7. The CDR3 has 15 amino acids. Germline loops: CDR1 SGHAT, CDR2 FQNNGV. CDR3: CASSRAGTGDYEQYF. The CDR3 bases are TGTGCCAGCAGCCGAGCCGGGACAGGGGACTACGAGCAGTACTTC.

This clone was found a few times. In DNA form, the CDR3 reads TGTGCCACCGCAAAGGGACAGCTCTATGGCTACACCTTC. This codes for CATAKGQLYGYTF. This sequence joins TRBV24-1 and TRBJ1-2; 7 nucleotides match TRBD1. CDR1 and CDR2 from the germline V gene are KGHDR and SFDVKD. V dropped 9 bases and J dropped 4; count of bases not matched to a gene: 7. The CDR3 sequence is 13 residues long.

This clone has only a few counts. V is TRBV18 and J is TRBJ2-2; maybe TRBD1 (6 bases). CDR3 size: 16 residues. V gave up 3 bases and J gave up 5 bases, with 16 bases separating them. Germline CDR1 KGHSH, CDR2 LQKENI. The CDR3 reads CASSPSTGSETGELFF. For the CDR3, the DNA is TGTGCCAGCTCACCTTCAACAGGGTCCGAGACCGGGGAGCTGTTTTTT.

This clone was counted a few times. The rearrangement joins TRBV5-5 to TRBJ1-2; D gene unclear. This CDR3 comprises 14 residues. The V gene's germline CDR1 is SGHKS and CDR2 YYEKEE (reference sequence). V was clipped by 0 bases and J by 2 bases, with 8 bases between them. DNA for the CDR3: TGTGCCAGCAGCTTGGATGAGGCCAACTATGGCTACACCTTC. Amino acid sequence: CASSLDEANYGYTF.

This clone was observed a few times. The V gene is TRBV7-9, the J gene TRBJ2-3; 9 bases are a match to TRBD1. Looked up from germline, CDR1 is SEHNR and CDR2 is FQNEAQ (reference sequence). The V and J ends lost 4 bases and 2 bases, in that order; junction bases with no gene match: 10. There are 17 residues in the CDR3. CDR3 protein: CASSSPRTGEYTDTQYF. The DNA of the CDR3 is TGTGCCAGCAGCTCCCCCCGGACAGGGGAGTACACAGATACGCAGTATTTT.

The chain joins TRBV6-2 or TRBV6-3 to TRBJ2-3; the D gene is possibly TRBD2 (6 bases). The CDR3 spans 17 residues. Trimming shortened V by 2 bases and J by 1 base, and 16 bases separated the two germline ends. Germline V gene data show CDR1 as MNHEY and CDR2 as SVGEGT. The CDR3 spells CASSYRWTGERTDTQYF. The DNA for the CDR3 is TGTGCCAGCAGTTACAGGTGGACGGGGGAGCGCACAGATACGCAGTATTTT.

The chain employs TRBV6-2 or TRBV6-3 and TRBJ2-3; 7 positions agree with TRBD2. The germline gives CDR1 MNHEY, CDR2 SVGEGT. The junction had 18 bases not matched to a gene; V was cut back by 5 bases and J by 1 base. This CDR3 has 19 amino acids. CDR3 bases: TGTGCCAGCAGTCGCCGCCCCAAATCCACTGCGGGAGGCACAGATACGCAGTATTTT. It codes for CASSRRPKSTAGGTDTQYF.